The 27 T cell receptor beta chains given below trace back to one sample, sequenced in a study of Ad26.COV2.S vaccination and SARS-CoV-2 variants. This sample's treatment: over 15 received Ad26.COV2.S at low or high dose, single or two shots; about 5 received placebo; per-sample allocation not given. Day 63 after the first vaccine or placebo injection was the time point for sampling. Data came from immunoSEQ multiplex PCR; TCRdb stores just in-frame clones and leaves some out. The data show approximately 280,000 clones, around 87% seen once. Here the sequenced sample was peripheral blood, taken in a trial of Ad26.COV2.S vaccine versus placebo. These receptors were taken from a person between 18 and 65 years old who received the Ad26.COV2.S COVID-19 vaccine or a placebo.

This chain joins TRBV6-2 or TRBV6-3 and TRBJ1-2; D is unclear. The V gene's germline CDR1 is MNHEY and CDR2 SVGEGT. V was pared by 0 bases and J by 8 bases, with 22 bases between. This CDR3 contains 17 residues. CDR3 coding DNA: TGTGCCAGCAGTTACTCGATGGTAGCGCGAGCTGCCCGCGGCTACACCTTC. Translating it yields CASSYSMVARAARGYTF.

The chain's CDR3 is CASSLHWDRTSVAKNIQYF. The CDR3 DNA reads TGTGCCAGCAGCCTACACTGGGATAGGACTAGTGTGGCCAAAAACATTCAGTACTTC. The genes are TRBV6-7 and TRBJ2-4; 7 bases are a match to TRBD2. TRBV6-7 is an ORF for which the function is uncertain. V lost 6 bases, J lost 1 base, and 18 bases stayed unmatched. This CDR3 is built from 19 residues.

J is TRBJ2-1 and V is TRBV5-8; tentatively, D is TRBD2 (5 bases). Per the germline V gene, CDR1 is SGHTS and CDR2 is YDEGEE. CDR3 length: 15 residues. The germline V and J ends were trimmed by 1 base and 0 bases, with 8 bases remaining between them. CDR3 in amino acids: CASSLTGSSYNEQFF. DNA for the CDR3: TGTGCCAGCAGCTTGACGGGGAGCTCCTACAATGAGCAGTTCTTC.

Details on this clone: Other DNA sequences from this sample encode an identical CDR3 as well. V and J are TRBV6-5 and TRBJ1-2; D remains unclear. Trimming stripped 6 bases from V and 0 bases from J, with 8 bases between. The V gene's germline CDR1 is MNHEY and CDR2 SVGAGI. The CDR3 extends over 13 amino acids. The CDR3 sequence: CASSRETNYGYTF. The CDR3 DNA reads TGTGCCAGCAGCCGAGAGACTAACTATGGCTACACCTTC.

Comment on this clone: Additional DNA sequences in this sample encode the identical CDR3. CDR3 in amino acids: CASSVGGTDTQYF. The CDR3 nucleotides read TGTGCCAGCAGCGTCGGCGGGACAGATACGCAGTATTTT. The rearrangement links TRBV9 to TRBJ2-3, with D perhaps TRBD2 (5 bases). V gave up 2 bases and J gave up 3 bases, with 7 bases separating them. The CDR3 covers 13 residues. Germline V gene sequence: CDR1 SGDLS, CDR2 YYNGEE.

CDR3 loop: CASSLRGVNTEAFF. In DNA form, the CDR3 reads TGTGCCAGCAGCCTCAGGGGAGTGAACACTGAAGCTTTCTTT. The chain carries TRBV6-5 and TRBJ1-1; tentatively, D is TRBD1 (6 bases). CDR3 length equals 14 residues. CDR1 is MNHEY and CDR2 is SVGAGI in the germline V gene. Trimming pared 6 bases from V and 0 bases from J, leaving 11 bases between.

For the CDR3, the DNA is TGTGCCAGCAGCCAAAACCGGACTAGCGAGGTGGCCGAGACCCAGTACTTC. This sequence encodes CASSQNRTSEVAETQYF. The chain combines TRBV3-1 (or the pseudogene TRBV3-2) with TRBJ2-5, with 9 positions matching TRBD2. The CDR3 extends over 17 amino acids. Trimming cost V 2 bases and J 5 bases; bases outside gene matches: 12. Per the germline V gene, CDR1 is LGHDT and CDR2 is YNNKEL (reference sequence).

The chain carries TRBV30 and TRBJ1-2; D is perhaps TRBD1 (6 bases). Germline assignment: CDR1 GTSNPN and CDR2 SVGIG (reference sequence). Trimming cost V 0 bases and J 4 bases, with 9 bases left between them. CDR3 size: 13 residues. This CDR3 reads CAWSVLGAYGYTF. CDR3 DNA: TGTGCCTGGAGTGTTTTGGGGGCCTATGGCTACACCTTC.

Only a few counts were recorded for this clone. The V and J genes are TRBV19 and TRBJ2-3; unclear D gene. V lost 3 bases, J lost 6 bases, and 13 bases lay in between. CDR3 length: 14 residues. Germline values: CDR1 LNHDA, CDR2 SQIVND (reference sequence). The CDR3 DNA sequence: TGTGCCAGTAGTATTGGGCCGTGGGCGGATACGCAGTATTTT. It translates to CASSIGPWADTQYF. The full variable domain, rest sourced from reference TRBV19 and TRBJ2-3, is DGGITQSPKYLFRKEGQNVTLSCEQNLNHDAMYWYRQDPGQGLRLIYYSQIVNDFQKGDIAEGYSVSREKKESFPLTVTSAQKNPTAFYLCASSIGPWADTQYFGPGTRLTVL.

The chain links TRBV12-3 or TRBV12-4 to TRBJ1-2; D is unclear. There are 11 residues in the CDR3. V lost 8 bases and J 5 bases, leaving 9 bases between the germline ends. CDR3 sequence reads: CASAGGYGYTF. For the CDR3, the DNA is TGTGCCAGCGCGGGAGGATATGGCTACACCTTC.

The chain's CDR3 is CASSQGPSEAFF. The CDR3, as DNA: TGTGCCAGCAGCCAAGGTCCCTCGGAAGCTTTCTTT. The chain has TRBV3-1 (or the pseudogene TRBV3-2) and TRBJ1-1; no clear D. CDR1 is LGHDT, CDR2 YNNKEL, per germline (reference sequence). V lost 1 base and J 8 bases, leaving 8 bases between the germline ends. The CDR3 covers 12 residues.

To note about this clone: Distinct nucleotide sequences in the sample also encode this CDR3. The V gene is TRBV2, the J gene TRBJ1-1, with TRBD1 as a possible D gene (5 bases). V was shortened by 4 bases and J by 0 bases, with 6 bases between the two germline ends. Germline V CDR1 and CDR2: SNHLY, FYNNEI. The CDR3 is made up of 13 amino acids. CDR3: CASSGQLNTEAFF. In DNA, the CDR3 is TGTGCCAGCAGTGGACAGTTGAACACTGAAGCTTTCTTT.

This clone was observed a single time. V gene TRBV4-2 combines with J gene TRBJ1-2; D possibly corresponds to TRBD1 (6 bases). Germline-derived CDR1 and CDR2 are LGHNA and YNFKEQ. The V end lost 0 bases, the J end lost 7 bases, and 15 bases lay between the germline ends. There are 15 residues in the CDR3. The CDR3 region is CASSQDPGASGGYTF. The CDR3 coding sequence is TGTGCCAGCAGCCAAGATCCGGGGGCATCGGGTGGCTACACCTTC.

The chain carries TRBV30 and TRBJ2-5; 9 bases fit TRBD1. Germline-derived CDR1 and CDR2 are GTSNPN and SVGIG (reference sequence). This CDR3 is built from 14 residues. J was trimmed by 4 bases and V by 6 bases; bases with no gene match: 9. This chain's CDR3 is CACRPNRGLETQYF. DNA of the CDR3: TGTGCCTGTCGACCCAACAGGGGGCTAGAGACCCAGTACTTC. Using reference TRBV30 and TRBJ2-5 for the parts outside the CDR3, the full variable domain is SQTIHQWPATLVQPVGSPLSLECTVEGTSNPNLYWYRQAAGRGLQLLFYSVGIGQISSEVPQNLSASRPQDRQFILSSKKLLLSDSGFYLCACRPNRGLETQYFGPGTRLLVL.

The rearrangement joins TRBV19 to TRBJ2-1; 8 nucleotides align to TRBD1. The CDR3 runs to 16 residues. V shed 7 bases and J 3 bases; nucleotides not matched to a gene: 11. Germline CDR1 and CDR2: LNHDA and SQIVND (reference sequence). CDR3 nucleotides: TGTGCCAGTACCTCCCTGTTTACAGGGGGCTACAATGAGCAGTTCTTC. It codes for CASTSLFTGGYNEQFF.

The V call is TRBV18, the J call TRBJ2-1; unclear D gene. Germline CDR1 KGHSH, CDR2 LQKENI. The CDR3 is 16 residues long. Trimming took 2 bases from V and 6 from J, leaving 17 bases between them. The CDR3 sequence is CASSPRQATAGNEQFF. The CDR3 DNA reads TGTGCCAGCTCACCAAGGCAGGCTACTGCTGGCAATGAGCAGTTCTTC.

The chain uses TRBV3-1 (or the pseudogene TRBV3-2) and TRBJ2-7, with D unresolved. Looked up from germline, CDR1 is LGHDT and CDR2 is YNNKEL (reference sequence). CDR3 length equals 13 residues. V lost 3 bases to trimming and J lost 3 bases, with 9 bases between them. Here the CDR3 reads CASSHLGDYEQYF. The CDR3 DNA follows: TGTGCCAGCAGCCACCTAGGAGACTACGAGCAGTACTTC.

V is TRBV7-2 and J is TRBJ1-3; D is perhaps TRBD1 (6 bases). The CDR3 runs 18 residues. Trimming cost V 2 bases and J 0 bases, with 17 bases left between them. Germline V gene data show CDR1 as SGHTA and CDR2 as FQGNSA. This chain's CDR3 is CASSLSGRGGSSGNTIYF. In DNA form, the CDR3 reads TGTGCCAGCAGCTTATCCGGCCGAGGGGGGAGCTCTGGAAACACCATATATTTT.

The CDR3 DNA reads TGCAGCGTTGGGTACTCCTACAATGAGCAGTTCTTC. It specifies CSVGYSYNEQFF. The chain has TRBV29-1 and TRBJ2-1; D remains ambiguous. This CDR3 comprises 12 residues. CDR1 and CDR2 from the germline V gene are SQVTM and ANQGSEA. Trimming pared 4 bases from V and 0 bases from J, leaving 4 bases between.

This clone was recorded once. The chain employs TRBV6-1 and TRBJ2-7; D ambiguous. Germline loops: CDR1 MNHNS, CDR2 SASEGT. CDR3 length: 14 residues. V was shortened by 0 bases and J by 5 bases, with 11 bases between the two germline ends. CDR3 sequence reads: CASSEAQSRDEQYF. The CDR3 nucleotides read TGTGCCAGCAGTGAAGCCCAATCTCGCGACGAGCAGTACTTC.

This chain links TRBV7-6 with TRBJ2-3, with D perhaps TRBD1 (5 bases). This CDR3 comprises 17 residues. From germline, CDR1 is SGHVS and CDR2 FNYEAQ. V shed 0 bases and J shed 2 bases, with 15 bases lying between them. CDR3 loop: CASSLATAPIYTDTQYF. Here the CDR3 DNA reads TGTGCCAGCAGCTTAGCGACAGCCCCCATATACACAGATACGCAGTATTTT.

V usage is TRBV30 and J usage is TRBJ1-4, with a tentative D call TRBD1 (6 bases). Between the trimmed V and J ends, which lost 4 bases and 2 bases, there was a span of 11 bases. CDR1 is GTSNPN and CDR2 is SVGIG in the germline V gene (reference sequence). The CDR3 covers 14 residues. The CDR3 region is CAWTRDTTNEKLFF. Here the CDR3 DNA reads TGTGCCTGGACGCGGGACACCACTAATGAAAAACTGTTTTTT.

The CDR3 loop is CASSPLAGVGTGELFF. DNA of the CDR3: TGTGCCAGCAGCCCTCTAGCGGGAGTGGGCACCGGGGAGCTGTTTTTT. V is TRBV11-2 and J is TRBJ2-2; TRBD2 matches at 10 bases. V shed 5 bases, J shed 4 bases, and the junction held 7 bases outside the gene matches. CDR3 length: 16 residues. The germline CDR1 and CDR2 sequences are SGHAT and FQNNGV.

The V call is TRBV2, the J call TRBJ2-7; 8 nucleotides line up with TRBD2. V dropped 9 bases and J dropped 0; count of bases not matched to a gene: 7. CDR3 size: 14 residues. Germline CDR1 and CDR2: SNHLY and FYNNEI. CDR3 residues: CASAGGSSSYEQYF. In nucleotides, the CDR3 is TGTGCCAGTGCGGGGGGCAGCAGCTCCTACGAGCAGTACTTC. Full variable domain (remainder filled in from reference TRBV2 and TRBJ2-7): EPEVTQTPSHQVTQMGQEVILRCVPISNHLYFYWYRQILGQKVEFLVSFYNNEISEKSEIFDDQFSVERPDGSNFTLKIRSTKLEDSAMYFCASAGGSSSYEQYFGPGTRLTVT.

The chain is built from TRBV27 and TRBJ2-1; TRBD1 matches 11 bases. J was trimmed by 2 bases and V by 5 bases; bases with no gene match: 11. The germline gives CDR1 MNHEY, CDR2 SMNVEV (reference sequence). The length of the CDR3 is 18 residues. In nucleotides, the CDR3 is TGTGCCAGCAGTCCCAGGGACAGGGGGAAGGGGACCTACAATGAGCAGTTCTTC. It codes for CASSPRDRGKGTYNEQFF.

V gene TRBV4-1 combines with J gene TRBJ1-2; possible D gene TRBD1, 5 bases. The CDR3 consists of 15 residues. Deletions cut 3 bases from V and 2 bases from J, with 13 bases between. Germline loops: CDR1 MGHRA, CDR2 YSYEKL. DNA of the CDR3: TGCGCCAGCAGCCAGACTTCTGGGACCAACTATGGCTACACCTTC. This encodes CASSQTSGTNYGYTF.

The V call is TRBV29-1, the J call TRBJ2-2; D remains unclear. V lost 7 bases and J 5 bases, leaving 17 bases between the germline ends. Per germline, CDR1 SQVTM and CDR2 ANQGSEA. This CDR3 spans 14 amino acids. CDR3 amino acids: CSARRGRLTGELFF. CDR3 in DNA: TGCAGCGCCAGGCGTGGCCGGTTAACCGGGGAGCTGTTTTTT.